This T cell receptor beta chain appears in the sequencing data of a study of early T cells in non-severe SARS-CoV-2 infection. Study-level information: RNA in bulk from unsorted whole blood was sequenced, and chains were unpaired. General study results and limits: Comparison of clonotypes with VDJdb favored anti-spike CD8 responses while missing private and CD4 specificities.

The CDR3 covers 12 residues. Germline V gene sequence: CDR1 KGHSH, CDR2 LQKENI. The library protocol tagged individual cDNA molecules with unique molecular identifiers. TCRdb fed the 5' RACE reads into MiXCR, producing one record per CDR3 protein. The sample consists of approximately 110,000 distinct CDR3 sequences, 14% to 15% of them appearing once. This clonotype was seen more than once but under ten times. Antigen unknown. One end of the junction is discordant with germline, which a read error may explain. Sequenced: whole blood. The chain has TRBV18 and TRBJ1-2, with 10 bases identical to TRBD1. The TCR was taken from an adult who was a healthcare worker with PCR-confirmed SARS-CoV-2 infection or an uninfected control (not recorded which). In nucleotides, the CDR3 is TGTGCCAGCTCCACCCAGGGACAGGGGCCCTTCTTC. It is translated as CASSTQGQGPFF.